This record covers a single TCR beta chain. In the authors' methods: Cell counts per sample came from amplifying reference gene primers. Produced via immunoSEQ multiplex PCR; TCRdb's table is partial and in-frame only. That table furnishes V, J and clone size, whereas the DNA furnished D and trimming. The repertoire holds fewer than 300,000 clones, with around 85% as singletons. The germline CDR1 and CDR2 sequences are MNHEY and SMNVEV (reference sequence). The V end lost 7 bases, the J end lost 5 bases, and 17 bases lay between the germline ends. The length of the CDR3 is 15 residues. These data originate in a study of blood T cell repertoires in COVID-19. About the study: The samples span acute and convalescent COVID-19 from the United States, Italy and Spain. The analysed material was cDNA or gDNA that came from T cells, B-cell-depleted T cells, or PBMCs.

Patients of the Seattle cohort, enrolled during active infection, were followed longitudinally. Sequencing was carried out using peripheral blood. The receptor was derived from a human donor with COVID-19, enrolled during active disease. The donor label of this sample is uncertain. The chain uses TRBV27 and TRBJ2-2; no clear D gene. CDR3 DNA sequence: TGTGCCAGCACCCACTCCCCGACTCAGACCGGGGAGCTGTTTTTT. Protein product: CASTHSPTQTGELFF.